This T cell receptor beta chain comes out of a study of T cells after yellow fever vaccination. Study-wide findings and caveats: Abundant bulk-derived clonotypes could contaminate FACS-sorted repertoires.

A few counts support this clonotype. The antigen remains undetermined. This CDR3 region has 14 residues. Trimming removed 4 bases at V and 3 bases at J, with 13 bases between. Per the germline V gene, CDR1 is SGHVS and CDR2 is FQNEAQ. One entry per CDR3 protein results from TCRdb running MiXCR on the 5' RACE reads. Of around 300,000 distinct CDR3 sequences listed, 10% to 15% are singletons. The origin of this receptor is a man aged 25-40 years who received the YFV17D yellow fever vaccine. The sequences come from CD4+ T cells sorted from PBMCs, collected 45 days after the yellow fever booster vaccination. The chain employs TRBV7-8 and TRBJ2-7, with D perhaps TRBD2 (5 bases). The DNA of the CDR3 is TGTGCCAGCAGCTCCGATCCTGAGGGCTACGAGCAGTACTTC. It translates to CASSSDPEGYEQYF.